This T cell receptor beta chain was captured in a study of control samples from healthy donors and cancer patients. In germline, CDR1 is WNHNN, CDR2 SYGVQD (reference sequence). Trimming shortened V by 10 bases and J by 11 bases, and 10 bases separated the two germline ends. The CDR3 extends over 9 amino acids. The repertoire was sequenced with immunoSEQ multiplex PCR; TCRdb's copy has only in-frame clones and lacks some. This table has about 160,000 clones, just under 95% appearing once. The receptor's source is a woman in her thirties or forties in good health. Sequencing was done on a sample of blood. The chain is built from TRBV10-1 and TRBJ2-3; D call uncertain. The CDR3 nucleotides are TGCGCCAACCCCTGCCGGCAGTATTTT. Translation gives CANPCRQYF.